This passage covers 5 T cell receptor beta chains from one sample sequenced in a study of T-cell reconstitution after alpha-beta-depleted transplantation in children. Preparation of the TCRbeta library used unique molecular identifiers. MiXCR was run by TCRdb on the PCR reads, yielding one entry per CDR3 protein. Seen here are over 100,000 distinct CDR3 sequences, around 5.9% observed once, and the top ten hold around 5.6%. Here the sequenced sample was PBMCs, mostly from graft donor cells, taken 60 days after TCRalphabeta/CD19-depleted stem cell transplant. These receptors were taken from a female patient aged 2-10 years who had a stem cell transplant for Fanconi anemia, so the T cells may come from the graft donor.

The chain carries TRBV4-2 and TRBJ2-1; no clear D gene. Germline CDR1 and CDR2: LGHNA and YNFKEQ. V gave up 0 bases and J gave up 6 bases, with 9 bases separating them. The CDR3 loop spans 14 amino acids. The CDR3 DNA reads as TGTGCCAGCAGCCAAGATCCAGGTCGCAATGAGCAGTTCTTC. This codes for CASSQDPGRNEQFF.

At least ten counts were recorded for this clonotype. This rearrangement joins TRBV5-1 to TRBJ2-6; unclear D gene. V was cut by 4 bases and J by 1 base, with 9 bases left in between. Germline V gene lookup returns CDR1 SGHRS and CDR2 YFSETQ. The CDR3 is made up of 15 amino acids. The CDR3 DNA follows: TGCGCCAGCAGCAAAACTGCGTCTGGGGCCAACGTCCTGACTTTC. Its translation is CASSKTASGANVLTF.

The chain is built from TRBV2 and TRBJ2-5; D is unresolved. The CDR3 runs 12 residues. V shed 8 bases and J shed 5 bases, with 12 bases lying between them. From germline, CDR1 is SNHLY and CDR2 FYNNEI. Written as DNA, the CDR3 is TGTGCCAGCGGATCTAGTGCTGAGACCCAGTACTTC. It codes for CASGSSAETQYF.

This clonotype showed up just a few times. The rearrangement links TRBV5-4 to TRBJ1-6; maybe TRBD1 (6 bases). The CDR3 extends over 15 amino acids. CDR1 SGHNT and CDR2 YYREEE come from the germline V gene (reference sequence). V lost 3 bases to trimming and J lost 5 bases, with 12 bases between them. CDR3 region: CASSWEQGHNSPLHF. In nucleotides, the CDR3 is TGTGCCAGCAGCTGGGAACAGGGCCATAATTCACCCCTCCACTTT. Full variable domain (outside the CDR3, taken from reference TRBV5-4 and TRBJ1-6): ETGVTQSPTHLIKTRGQQVTLRCSSQSGHNTVSWYQQALGQGPQFIFQYYREEENGRGNFPPRFSGLQFPNYSSELNVNALELDDSALYLCASSWEQGHNSPLHFGNGTRLTVT.

The chain has TRBV3-1 and TRBJ2-3; TRBD2 agrees at 8 bases. Germline CDR1 LGHDT, CDR2 YNNKEL (reference sequence). The CDR3 runs 19 residues. J was trimmed by 0 bases and V by 6 bases; bases with no gene match: 17. The chain's CDR3 is CASRNVRTAGGLSTDTQYF. The CDR3 DNA follows: TGTGCCAGCAGGAACGTCAGGACGGCGGGAGGTCTCAGCACAGATACGCAGTATTTT.